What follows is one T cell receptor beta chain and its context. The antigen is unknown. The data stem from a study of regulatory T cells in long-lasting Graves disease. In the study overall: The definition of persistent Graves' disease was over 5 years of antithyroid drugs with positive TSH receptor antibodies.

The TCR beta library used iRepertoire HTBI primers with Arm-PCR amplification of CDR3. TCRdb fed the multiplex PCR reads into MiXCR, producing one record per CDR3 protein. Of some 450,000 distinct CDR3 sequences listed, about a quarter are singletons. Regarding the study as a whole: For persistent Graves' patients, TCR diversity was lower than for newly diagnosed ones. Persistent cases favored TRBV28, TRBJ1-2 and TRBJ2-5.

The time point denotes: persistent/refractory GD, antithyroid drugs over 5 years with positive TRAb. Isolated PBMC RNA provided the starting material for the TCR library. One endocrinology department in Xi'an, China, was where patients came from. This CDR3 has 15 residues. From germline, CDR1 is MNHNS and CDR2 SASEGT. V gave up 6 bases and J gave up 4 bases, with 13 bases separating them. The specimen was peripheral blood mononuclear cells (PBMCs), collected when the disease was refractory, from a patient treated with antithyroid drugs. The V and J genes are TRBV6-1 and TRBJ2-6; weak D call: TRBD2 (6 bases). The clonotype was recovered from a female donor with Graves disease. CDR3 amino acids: CASRNGGAGANVLTF. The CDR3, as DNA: TGTGCCAGCAGGAACGGGGGAGCCGGGGCCAACGTCCTGACTTTC.